This entry lists 20 T cell receptor beta chains sequenced from one sample in a study of T cell repertoires in cytomegalovirus infection. Their cognate antigens are unknown. MiXCR, run by TCRdb on the reads, gives a single entry per CDR3 protein. Among some 71,000 distinct CDR3 sequences, about 26% were seen once, and the ten largest hold roughly three fifths. Sequences were derived from CD8+ T cells from cultured PBMCs, sampled from culture after CMV antigen stimulation. These receptors were collected from a human donor in good health (CMV status not recorded). Some clones in this sample may be carry-over from other donors' samples.

The table lists this clonotype with a few counts. The V gene is TRBV6-1, the J gene TRBJ2-3, with no clear D. Germline V lookup: CDR1 MNHNS, CDR2 SASEGT. V lost 8 bases and J lost 1, with 16 bases in between. The CDR3 runs 15 residues. The CDR3 sequence is CASYPKGFRTDTQYF. The CDR3 nucleotides are TGTGCCAGCTATCCAAAGGGTTTCCGCACAGATACGCAGTATTTT.

The chain recombines TRBV19 with TRBJ2-5; TRBD2 matches 8 bases. The CDR3 covers 14 residues. V shed 6 bases and J 2 bases; nucleotides not matched to a gene: 5. CDR1 LNHDA and CDR2 SQIVND come from the germline V gene (reference sequence). CDR3 in amino acids: CASSPGLDQETQYF. CDR3 sequence (DNA): TGTGCCAGTAGCCCGGGACTAGATCAAGAGACCCAGTACTTC.

The chain has TRBV28 and TRBJ1-1, with 7 bases matching TRBD1. V was pared by 5 bases and J by 3 bases, with 6 bases of the junction left unmatched. This CDR3 is built from 14 residues. Germline lookup yields CDR1 MDHEN and CDR2 SYDVKM. This CDR3 is CASSEPGGYTEAFF. CDR3 bases: TGTGCCAGCAGTGAACCAGGGGGGTACACTGAAGCTTTCTTT.

This clonotype was seen repeatedly, ten times or more. An end of the junction does not agree with germline; a read error may underlie this. The chain combines TRBV7-7 with TRBJ2-1; D may be TRBD2 (5 bases). CDR1 SSHAT and CDR2 FNYEAQ come from the germline V gene (reference sequence). CDR3 size: 15 residues. CDR3 amino acids: CASSMTTSSYNEQFF. CDR3 DNA: TGTGCTAGCAGTATGACTACGAGCTCCTACAATGAGCAGTTCTTC.

Turning to this clonotype: A much larger clone differs by one base, so this may be a read error. Because the CDR3's place on the DNA is in doubt, the DNA is left out and the CDR3 is given as listed by TCRdb. This sequence joins TRBV9 and TRBJ2-7; the table names TRBD1, a call not compared with the DNA. CDR1 SGDLS and CDR2 YYNGEE come from the germline V gene. The CDR3 has 14 amino acids, counting both end residues. CDR3 amino acids: CACSAGDRPHEQYF.

Points on this clonotype: One end of the junction does not line up with germline, which may come from a read error. The chain is built from TRBV4-1 and TRBJ2-7; weak D call: TRBD2 (6 bases). CDR1 MGHRA and CDR2 YSYEKL come from the germline V gene. This CDR3 spans 14 amino acids. The CDR3 DNA follows: TGTGCCAGCAGCCAACTCCTGGAGGGAAACGAGCAGTACTTC. It encodes CASSQLLEGNEQYF.

V usage is TRBV7-1 and J usage is TRBJ2-7; weak D call: TRBD2 (10 bases). TRBV7-1 is noted as an ORF with a role that remains uncertain. V gave up 5 bases and J gave up 6 bases, with 26 bases separating them. This CDR3 has 17 amino acids. In DNA, the CDR3 is TGTGCCAGCAGCCGCTACAGGGGACTAGCGACAGGGGGCGAGCAGTACTTC. It is translated as CASSRYRGLATGGEQYF.

There are many counts of this clonotype. The chain combines TRBV7-2 with TRBJ2-1; 7 bases align to TRBD1. V shed 7 bases, J shed 8 bases, and the junction held 11 bases outside the gene matches. The V gene's germline CDR1 is SGHTA and CDR2 FQGNSA. The CDR3 totals 14 residues. The CDR3 DNA sequence: TGTGCCAGCATCCTACAGGGGAAACTGGATGAGCAGTTCTTC. Protein product: CASILQGKLDEQFF.

This clonotype was observed at least ten times. J is TRBJ2-1 and V is TRBV7-9; no definite D call. V was pared by 2 bases and J by 5 bases, with 13 bases between. The length of the CDR3 is 15 residues. Germline CDR1 SEHNR, CDR2 FQNEAQ (reference sequence). The DNA of the CDR3 is TGTGCCAGCAGCTTATCGGAGACACCGAACAATGAGCAGTTCTTC. Encoded protein: CASSLSETPNNEQFF. The full variable domain, completed using reference TRBV7-9 and TRBJ2-1, is DTGVSQNPRHKITKRGQNVTFRCDPISEHNRLYWYRQTLGQGPEFLTYFQNEAQLEKSRLLSDRFSAERPKGSFSTLEIQRTEQGDSAMYLCASSLSETPNNEQFFGPGTRLTVL.

This clonotype was counted a few times. The V call is TRBV12-3 or TRBV12-4, the J call TRBJ1-1; D may be TRBD1 (5 bases). V lost 5 bases, J lost 5 bases, and 15 bases lay in between. CDR3 length: 14 amino acids. CDR3 in amino acids: CASSTRGAGTEAFF. Written as DNA, the CDR3 is TGTGCCAGCAGTACCCGCGGGGCGGGGACTGAAGCTTTCTTT.

The chain carries TRBV19 and TRBJ2-3, with D unresolved. With 4 bases removed from V and 3 bases from J, the gap between germline ends came to 11 bases. This CDR3 region has 14 residues. Germline lookup yields CDR1 LNHDA and CDR2 SQIVND (reference sequence). The DNA of the CDR3 is TGTGCCAGTAGTACTGACCTGAGGACAGATACGCAGTATTTT. Translation gives CASSTDLRTDTQYF.

This chain uses TRBV15 with TRBJ1-5; 8 nucleotides line up with TRBD1. The CDR3 runs to 15 residues. Losses at the gene ends were 4 bases for V and 4 bases for J; bases not matched to a gene: 6. Germline CDR1 LNHNV, CDR2 YYDKDF (reference sequence). The CDR3 nucleotides read TGTGCCACCAGCACAGACAGGGGCCAGAATCAGCCCCAGCATTTT. Its protein is CATSTDRGQNQPQHF.

In its sample, this clonotype was seen a few times. The chain uses TRBV7-9 and TRBJ2-7; 11 bases map to TRBD2. Germline V gene lookup returns CDR1 SEHNR and CDR2 FQNEAQ (reference sequence). The trim removed 5 bases at V and 6 bases at J, leaving 15 bases unmatched. The CDR3 loop spans 17 amino acids. CDR3 DNA: TGTGCCAGCAGCCGCTACAGGGGACTAGCGGCAGGGGGCGAGCAGTACTTC. This translates into CASSRYRGLAAGGEQYF.

This clonotype was detected only a few times. J is TRBJ2-2 and V is TRBV11-2, with D unclear. The germline V gene has CDR1 SGHAT and CDR2 FQNNGV. V lost 5 bases and J 0 bases, leaving 16 bases between the germline ends. CDR3 length equals 17 residues. The CDR3 DNA reads TGTGCCAGCAGCCCCTTAATCGGGTTCGCGAACACCGGGGAGCTGTTTTTT. This encodes CASSPLIGFANTGELFF.

This chain joins TRBV29-1 and TRBJ2-1, with D hard to call. Germline assignment: CDR1 SQVTM and CDR2 ANQGSEA. Trimming stripped 6 bases from V and 9 bases from J, with 6 bases between. CDR3 length: 9 residues. The CDR3 reads CSVGIEQFF. CDR3 sequence (DNA): TGCAGCGTCGGTATTGAGCAGTTCTTC.

The J gene is TRBJ1-2, the V gene TRBV27; 9 bases are a match to TRBD1. CDR1 is MNHEY and CDR2 is SMNVEV in the germline V gene (reference sequence). After removal of 5 bases from V and 4 bases from J, the junction contained 5 bases not matched to a gene. The CDR3 length is 14 residues. The CDR3 DNA sequence: TGTGCCAGCAGTCCCCTGGACAGGGGCTATGGCTACACCTTC. It yields the protein CASSPLDRGYGYTF.

This clonotype has only one observation. The rearrangement joins TRBV4-3 to TRBJ1-4; tentative D call: TRBD1 (5 bases). CDR1 LGHNA and CDR2 YSLEER come from the germline V gene. Deletions cut 3 bases from V and 0 bases from J, with 14 bases between. CDR3 length: 17 amino acids. This CDR3 reads CASSQGTEGPTNEKLFF. The CDR3 DNA sequence: TGCGCCAGCAGCCAGGGCACGGAGGGACCAACTAATGAAAAACTGTTTTTT.

V usage is TRBV7-8 and J usage is TRBJ2-5; tentative D call: TRBD1 (6 bases). CDR1 is SGHVS and CDR2 is FQNEAQ in the germline V gene. Trimming cost V 4 bases and J 2 bases, with 11 bases left between them. CDR3 length equals 14 residues. As DNA, the CDR3 is TGTGCCAGCAGCTCATCGGACAGACAAGAGACCCAGTACTTC. This encodes CASSSSDRQETQYF.

This clonotype was seen many times. The J gene is TRBJ2-1, the V gene TRBV4-1; D is unresolved. Germline V gene data show CDR1 as MGHRA and CDR2 as YSYEKL. V was trimmed by 0 bases and J by 5 bases, leaving 2 bases between them. The CDR3 runs to 12 residues. The DNA of the CDR3 is TGCGCCAGCAGCCAAGATCACAATGAGCAGTTCTTC. Translated: CASSQDHNEQFF.

The chain couples TRBV6-5 to TRBJ2-3; the D gene is possibly TRBD1 (5 bases). The CDR3 covers 15 residues. Between the trimmed V and J ends, which lost 4 bases and 1 base, there was a span of 12 bases. Germline V lookup: CDR1 MNHEY, CDR2 SVGAGI. The chain's CDR3 is CASSSHVQGTDTQYF. The CDR3 nucleotides read TGTGCCAGCAGTTCCCACGTACAGGGCACAGATACGCAGTATTTT.